The subject of this entry is one TCR beta chain. Its antigen is currently unknown. Germline V lookup: CDR1 MRHNA, CDR2 SNTAGT. The CDR3 extends over 14 amino acids. The ends were cut back, 6 bases at V and 1 base at J, with 12 bases in the middle. The data stem from a study of cytomegalovirus exposure and HLA in healthy donors. The wider study: An analysis done earlier identified about 120 million unique TCR beta sequences from about 179 million T cells.

PCR involved 60 Vbeta and 13 Jbeta primers. Sequencing used immunoSEQ multiplex PCR; TCRdb keeps in-frame clones, though not all of them. The table includes some 130,000 clones, more than 70% detected once. General study points: In a later analysis, V- and J-gene trimming of beta chains associated with a DCLRE1C missense variant, replicated independently. TCR association rates varied by HLA locus in a later analysis, with DRB1 highest and HLA-C lowest.

The V call is TRBV6-4, the J call TRBJ1-1; possibly TRBD1 for D (6 bases). The sequence derives from a woman in her 30s in good health and CMV-seropositive. The sequenced material came from PBMCs. CDR3 sequence reads: CASSPDRTNTEAFF. Written as DNA, the CDR3 is TGTGCCAGCAGCCCAGACAGGACGAACACTGAAGCTTTCTTT.